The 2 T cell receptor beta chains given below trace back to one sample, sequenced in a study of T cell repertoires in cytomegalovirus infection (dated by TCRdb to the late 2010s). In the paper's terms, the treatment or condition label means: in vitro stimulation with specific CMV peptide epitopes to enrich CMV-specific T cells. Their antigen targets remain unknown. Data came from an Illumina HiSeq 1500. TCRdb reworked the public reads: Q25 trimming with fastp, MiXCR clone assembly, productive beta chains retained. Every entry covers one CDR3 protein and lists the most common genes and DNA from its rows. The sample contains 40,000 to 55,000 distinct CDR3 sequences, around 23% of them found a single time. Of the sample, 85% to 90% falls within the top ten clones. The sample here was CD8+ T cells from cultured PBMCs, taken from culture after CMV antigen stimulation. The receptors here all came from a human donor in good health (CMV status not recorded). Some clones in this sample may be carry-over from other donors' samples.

Written as DNA, the CDR3 is TGTGCCAGCTCCCCCTCAAGAAACAGGGCGGGAGAGACCCAGTACTTC. Amino acid sequence: CASSPSRNRAGETQYF. This chain joins TRBV12-3 or TRBV12-4 and TRBJ2-5, with D perhaps matching TRBD1 (6 bases). The ends were cut back, 8 bases at V and 4 bases at J, with 23 bases in the middle. The CDR3 extends over 16 amino acids.

The CDR3 DNA reads as TGTGCCAGTACTAGCGCCTACAATGAGCAGTTCTTC. Translated, it gives CASTSAYNEQFF. The V call is TRBV6-2 or TRBV6-3, the J call TRBJ2-1, with TRBD2 matching over 7 bases. Germline-derived CDR1 and CDR2 are MNHEY and SVGEGT. CDR3 size: 12 residues. V lost 9 bases to trimming and J lost 2 bases; unmatched junction nucleotides: 1.